The next 26 T cell receptor beta chains were all read from a single sample in a study of identical twins. TCRdb reprocessed the 5' RACE reads via MiXCR and lists one record per CDR3 protein. Among about 470,000 distinct CDR3 sequences listed, roughly a quarter were seen once. This sample also belongs to another study, concerning T cells expressing NK-cell markers.

What was sequenced was CD4+ T cells sorted from blood. Receptors were obtained from a woman aged 18 to 35 in good health.

This clonotype was counted a few times. The chain couples TRBV14 to TRBJ2-7, with 15 nucleotides matching TRBD2. The V segment lost 4 bases and the J segment 9 bases; nucleotides outside the gene matches: 7. Germline V gene lookup returns CDR1 SGHDN and CDR2 FVKESK. The CDR3 runs 15 residues. As DNA, the CDR3 is TGTGCCAGCAGCCGACTCGGACTAGCGGGAGGGGGGCAGTACTTC. Translated: CASSRLGLAGGGQYF. Filled out from reference TRBV14 and TRBJ2-7, the complete variable domain reads EAGVTQFPSHSVIEKGQTVTLRCDPISGHDNLYWYRRVMGKEIKFLLHFVKESKQDESGMPNNRFLAERTGGTYSTLKVQPAELEDSGVYFCASSRLGLAGGGQYFGPGTRLTVT.

The genes are TRBV14 and TRBJ2-1; D tentatively reads TRBD1 or TRBD2 (5 bases each). Per germline, CDR1 SGHDN and CDR2 FVKESK. This CDR3 has 14 amino acids. Between the trimmed V and J ends, which lost 3 bases and 8 bases, there was a span of 14 bases. CDR3 nucleotides: TGTGCCAGCAGCCAGGTCGGGACCCTCCATGAGCAGTTCTTC. Its protein is CASSQVGTLHEQFF.

The gene calls are TRBV18 and TRBJ1-2; D gene ambiguous. V was trimmed by 3 bases and J by 6 bases, leaving 11 bases between them. The CDR3 loop spans 13 amino acids. CDR1 is KGHSH and CDR2 is LQKENI in the germline V gene. CDR3 region: CASSPEQHHGYTF. CDR3 nucleotides: TGTGCCAGCTCACCGGAACAGCACCATGGCTACACCTTC.

This clonotype appeared a few times. V and J are TRBV21-1 and TRBJ1-5; TRBD1 reflects the table's D call only, with no check against the DNA. TRBV21-1 is a listed pseudogene. The CDR3 loop spans 16 amino acids. CDR3 residues: CASSKRPTGCNQPQHF. DNA for the CDR3: TGTGCCAGCAGCAAAAGGCCGACAGGGTGCAATCAGCCCCAGCATTTT.

The V call is TRBV20-1, the J call TRBJ1-4; D is unresolved. The germline V gene encodes CDR1 DFQATT and CDR2 SNEGSKA (reference sequence). The CDR3 is 10 amino acids. Trimming removed 0 bases at V and 10 bases at J, with 3 bases between. CDR3 DNA sequence: TGCAGTGCTAGAGAGGGAAAACTGTTTTTT. This codes for CSAREGKLFF.

This chain connects TRBV3-1 to TRBJ1-1; D is ambiguous. The CDR3 is 14 amino acids. Germline CDR1 is LGHDT and CDR2 is YNNKEL (reference sequence). The V and J ends lost 2 bases and 4 bases respectively, with 11 bases between them. CDR3 bases: TGTGCCAGCAGCCAACGGGAGGGTTTCACTGAAGCTTTCTTT. Translating it yields CASSQREGFTEAFF. Together with reference TRBV3-1 and TRBJ1-1, the CDR3 gives the full variable domain: DTAVSQTPKYLVTQMGNDKSIKCEQNLGHDTMYWYKQDSKKFLKIMFSYNNKELIINETVPNRFSPKSPDKAHLNLHINSLELGDSAVYFCASSQREGFTEAFFGQGTRLTVV.

This clonotype has more than one count but fewer than ten. The chain uses TRBV12-3 or TRBV12-4 and TRBJ1-1; D uncertain. CDR3 length: 13 residues. V was pared by 6 bases and J by 8 bases, with 16 bases between. CDR3 loop: CASRGMETHEAFF. The DNA of the CDR3 is TGTGCCAGCAGGGGGATGGAAACCCACGAAGCTTTCTTT.

The V gene is TRBV18, the J gene TRBJ2-7, with D possibly matching TRBD2 (5 bases). The V end lost 2 bases, the J end lost 3 bases, and 8 bases lay between the germline ends. The CDR3 sequence is 13 residues long. CDR1 and CDR2 from the germline V gene are KGHSH and LQKENI. The CDR3 DNA is TGTGCCAGCTCACCAGAAGCGGACTACGAGCAGTACTTC. This gives the protein CASSPEADYEQYF.

This chain uses TRBV29-1 with TRBJ2-1; 10 positions agree with TRBD2. This CDR3 comprises 18 residues. Trimming removed 7 bases from V and 2 bases from J; junction bases left unmatched: 17. Germline V lookup: CDR1 SQVTM, CDR2 ANQGSEA. The CDR3 sequence: CSAEGGASGGSPYNEQFF. The CDR3 DNA follows: TGCAGCGCCGAAGGGGGGGCTAGCGGGGGATCACCCTACAATGAGCAGTTCTTC.

The chain is built from TRBV10-3 and TRBJ2-3; D remains ambiguous. V was cut by 10 bases and J by 0 bases, with 14 bases left in between. The CDR3 runs 14 residues. Germline V gene sequence: CDR1 ENHRY, CDR2 SYGVKD. CDR3 DNA sequence: TGTGCCACCCGCCTGGATTTTAGCACAGATACGCAGTATTTT. Protein: CATRLDFSTDTQYF.

This clonotype was observed many times. This sequence joins TRBV12-3 or TRBV12-4 and TRBJ2-1, with 7 nucleotides matching TRBD2. V was pared by 7 bases and J by 8 bases, with 2 bases of the junction left unmatched. There are 11 residues in the CDR3. The CDR3 coding sequence is TGTGCCAGCACACGGGGGGATGAGCAGTTCTTC. It codes for CASTRGDEQFF.

V usage is TRBV7-9 and J usage is TRBJ2-7; TRBD1 matches at 7 bases. Germline V CDR1 and CDR2: SEHNR, FQNEAQ (reference sequence). The V and J ends lost 6 bases and 7 bases, in that order; junction bases with no gene match: 12. This CDR3 has 14 amino acids. CDR3 protein: CASSKGQGEEEQYF. DNA for the CDR3: TGTGCCAGCAGTAAAGGGCAGGGGGAAGAAGAGCAGTACTTC.

The genes are TRBV6-5 and TRBJ1-2; unclear D gene. The CDR3 has 15 amino acids. Trimming cost V 4 bases and J 0 bases, with 12 bases left between them. CDR1 is MNHEY and CDR2 is SVGAGI in the germline V gene. CDR3 protein: CASSSIWESNYGYTF. The CDR3 nucleotides are TGTGCCAGCAGTTCTATTTGGGAATCTAACTATGGCTACACCTTC.

V usage is TRBV6-5 and J usage is TRBJ2-1, with 10 bases aligning to TRBD2. V was clipped by 2 bases and J by 8 bases; unmatched bases: 6. CDR3 length equals 15 residues. Per the germline V gene, CDR1 is MNHEY and CDR2 is SVGAGI. The CDR3 protein is CASSYRSLAGDEQFF. The CDR3, as DNA: TGTGCCAGCAGTTACCGGTCGCTAGCGGGAGATGAGCAGTTCTTC.

The rearrangement links TRBV7-8 to TRBJ2-6; 10 nucleotides align to TRBD1. J gave up 1 base and V 5 bases, and 5 bases lay outside the gene matches. CDR1 is SGHVS, CDR2 FQNEAQ, per germline. This CDR3 contains 17 residues. This chain's CDR3 is CASSAGQGNSGANVLTF. The DNA of the CDR3 is TGTGCCAGCAGCGCGGGACAGGGGAATTCTGGGGCCAACGTCCTGACTTTC.

CDR3 sequence: CASSASAGRLTGELFF. The CDR3 DNA reads as TGTGCCAGCAGTGCAAGTGCGGGGCGGCTCACCGGGGAGCTGTTTTTT. The chain links TRBV2 to TRBJ2-2; D possibly corresponds to TRBD2 (6 bases). The CDR3 covers 16 residues. V dropped 4 bases and J dropped 4 bases, with 16 bases sitting between them. Germline CDR1 is SNHLY and CDR2 is FYNNEI.

In its sample, this clonotype was seen a few times. This chain links TRBV6-6 with TRBJ2-5, with TRBD2 matching 7 bases. Germline CDR1 is MNHNY and CDR2 is SVGAGI (reference sequence). The CDR3 spans 13 residues. V lost 5 bases to trimming and J lost 5 bases; unmatched junction nucleotides: 5. CDR3: CASSHVAGETQYF. CDR3 bases: TGTGCCAGCAGTCACGTAGCGGGCGAGACCCAGTACTTC.

This sequence joins TRBV12-3 or TRBV12-4 and TRBJ2-1; TRBD2 might be the D (7 bases). V shed 5 bases and J shed 8 bases, with 19 bases lying between them. The CDR3 length is 15 residues. CDR3 amino acids: CASSPPGGLVHEQFF. The CDR3 DNA follows: TGTGCCAGCAGTCCCCCGGGGGGCCTTGTCCATGAGCAGTTCTTC.

The CDR3 region is CASSQGSQETQYF. In nucleotides, the CDR3 is TGTGCCAGCTCACAGGGGTCCCAAGAGACCCAGTACTTC. V is TRBV18 and J is TRBJ2-5, with a weak D call TRBD1 (5 bases). Deletions cut 4 bases from V and 1 base from J, with 7 bases between. The germline gives CDR1 KGHSH, CDR2 LQKENI. The CDR3 length is 13 residues.

This clonotype was seen a few times. The chain uses TRBV20-1 and TRBJ2-3, with 8 bases lining up with TRBD2. The CDR3 extends over 17 amino acids. The V and J ends lost 2 bases and 2 bases, in that order; junction bases with no gene match: 12. Per the germline V gene, CDR1 is DFQATT and CDR2 is SNEGSKA (reference sequence). CDR3: CSARNPSGRAYTDTQYF. The CDR3 DNA reads TGCAGTGCTAGAAATCCTAGCGGGCGGGCGTACACAGATACGCAGTATTTT.

This clonotype has more than one count but fewer than ten. This rearrangement joins TRBV5-1 to TRBJ1-2; possible D gene TRBD1, 6 bases. The V gene lost 2 bases and the J gene lost 6 bases, with 8 bases spanning the gap. The CDR3 extends over 12 amino acids. Germline lookup yields CDR1 SGHRS and CDR2 YFSETQ. This chain's CDR3 is CASSFAGDGYTF. In DNA form, the CDR3 reads TGCGCCAGCAGCTTCGCAGGGGATGGCTACACCTTC.

This clonotype has a handful of counts. The gene calls are TRBV2 and TRBJ2-2; unclear D gene. CDR1 is SNHLY and CDR2 is FYNNEI in the germline V gene. Trimming removed 6 bases from V and 0 bases from J, with 8 bases in between. The CDR3 is 14 residues long. As DNA, the CDR3 is TGTGCCAGCAGGGCACAGACGAACACCGGGGAGCTGTTTTTT. It encodes CASRAQTNTGELFF. Supplemented by reference TRBV2 and TRBJ2-2, the full variable domain reads EPEVTQTPSHQVTQMGQEVILRCVPISNHLYFYWYRQILGQKVEFLVSFYNNEISEKSEIFDDQFSVERPDGSNFTLKIRSTKLEDSAMYFCASRAQTNTGELFFGEGSRLTVL.

This clonotype was seen ten or more times. The chain joins TRBV15 to TRBJ1-1, with D unresolved. This CDR3 is built from 15 residues. V was trimmed by 1 base and J by 5 bases, leaving 14 bases between them. The germline CDR1 and CDR2 sequences are LNHNV and YYDKDF (reference sequence). In nucleotides, the CDR3 is TGTGCCACCAGCAGAGGTCCGCTAATAGGGACTGAAGCTTTCTTT. Its protein is CATSRGPLIGTEAFF.

In this sample, this clonotype turned up a few times. The chain uses TRBV29-1 and TRBJ2-1; D not resolved. The CDR3 is 16 amino acids. The germline V and J ends were trimmed by 0 bases and 6 bases, with 18 bases remaining between them. Germline V gene sequence: CDR1 SQVTM, CDR2 ANQGSEA. The CDR3 DNA follows: TGCAGCGTTGAAGATCTTCAAAGCGCCCGGCGCAATGAGCAGTTCTTC. This codes for CSVEDLQSARRNEQFF.

The chain joins TRBV30 to TRBJ2-5; no firm D call. The germline V gene has CDR1 GTSNPN and CDR2 SVGIG (reference sequence). Trimming shortened V by 2 bases and J by 4 bases, and 8 bases separated the two germline ends. The CDR3 is 12 residues long. The CDR3 DNA sequence: TGTGCCTGGAGTCTAGTACGAGAGACCCAGTACTTC. Translating gives CAWSLVRETQYF.

This sequence joins TRBV27 and TRBJ2-3, with 10 bases matching TRBD1. The length of the CDR3 is 16 residues. With V trimmed by 5 bases and J by 4 bases, 9 bases remained unmatched. Germline V gene data show CDR1 as MNHEY and CDR2 as SMNVEV (reference sequence). The CDR3 DNA reads as TGTGCCAGCAGTCAACGGGACAGGGGAGGCGCAGATACGCAGTATTTT. It yields the protein CASSQRDRGGADTQYF.